This T cell receptor (beta chain) came from a study of yellow fever vaccine responses in identical twins. Study-wide results and limits: Twins reportedly showed a vaccine T cell response that seemed partly convergent and partly personalized.

Notes on this clonotype: Its antigen is unidentified.

From the RT-PCR reads, TCRdb called clonotypes with MiXCR, one entry per CDR3 protein. The sample lists about 16,000 distinct CDR3 sequences, around 80% occurring once. The source was T cells from blood (PBMCs), unsorted or a sorted subset (not recorded which), collected before or after yellow fever vaccination (not recorded which). The sequence derives from a woman between 18 and 29 years old who received the yellow fever vaccine.

The CDR3 sequence: CASTSAGRRETQYF. CDR3 nucleotide sequence: TGTGCCAGCACCTCTGCGGGACGTCGGGAGACCCAGTACTTC. The rearrangement links TRBV28 to TRBJ2-5, with D possibly TRBD2 on 6 matching bases. This CDR3 has 14 residues. The V gene's germline CDR1 is MDHEN and CDR2 SYDVKM. With 7 bases removed from V and 5 bases from J, the gap between germline ends came to 17 bases.